The next 24 T cell receptor beta chains were all read from a single sample in a study of shared clonotypes between healthy human individuals. TCRdb's copy holds only in-frame clones and misses some; the assay was immunoSEQ multiplex PCR. Of over a million clones in the sample, approximately 98.5% were seen once. Sequencing input: naive CD4+ T cells sorted from blood. Subset defined: CD45RA+ positively selected. Receptors were obtained from a man aged 30-40 years in good health.

The chain employs TRBV15 and TRBJ1-5; D is unresolved. Germline V lookup: CDR1 LNHNV, CDR2 YYDKDF (reference sequence). This CDR3 contains 13 residues. V dropped 6 bases and J dropped 4 bases, with 10 bases sitting between them. The CDR3 is CATRSGRNQPQHF. CDR3 nucleotides: TGTGCCACCAGAAGTGGCAGAAATCAGCCCCAGCATTTT.

The rearrangement uses TRBV6-1 and TRBJ1-2; tentative D call: TRBD1 (5 bases). There are 14 residues in the CDR3. Germline lookup yields CDR1 MNHNS and CDR2 SASEGT. Trimming shortened V by 6 bases and J by 7 bases, and 18 bases separated the two germline ends. CDR3 loop: CASRITGSLFGYTF. DNA of the CDR3: TGTGCCAGCAGGATTACAGGTTCCTTATTTGGCTACACCTTC.

The chain employs TRBV29-1 and TRBJ2-5, with 7 bases aligning to TRBD1. V lost 4 bases and J lost 3; bases outside the gene matches: 8. CDR1 and CDR2 (germline): SQVTM, ANQGSEA. The CDR3 totals 14 residues. This CDR3 is CSVGVRDREETQYF. The CDR3 nucleotides are TGCAGCGTTGGGGTCCGGGACAGAGAAGAGACCCAGTACTTC. The whole variable domain, filled in from reference TRBV29-1 and TRBJ2-5, reads SAVISQKPSRDICQRGTSLTIQCQVDSQVTMMFWYRQQPGQSLTLIATANQGSEATYESGFVIDKFPISRPNLTFSTLTVSNMSPEDSSIYLCSVGVRDREETQYFGPGTRLLVL.

The V call is TRBV5-1, the J call TRBJ2-7; D is ambiguous. V was trimmed by 7 bases and J by 7 bases, leaving 15 bases between them. The CDR3 is 12 amino acids. Germline CDR1 SGHRS, CDR2 YFSETQ. The CDR3 region is CASGNTLGEQYF. The CDR3 DNA sequence: TGCGCCAGCGGGAATACTTTAGGGGAGCAGTACTTC.

The chain is built from TRBV18 and TRBJ1-4; TRBD1 might be the D (5 bases). The CDR3 runs to 14 residues. V shed 5 bases and J shed 6 bases, with 13 bases lying between them. CDR1 and CDR2 from the germline V gene are KGHSH and LQKENI. The CDR3 bases are TGTGCCAGCTCAGCCGGGACGGAGTATGAAAAACTGTTTTTT. Its translation is CASSAGTEYEKLFF.

V usage is TRBV11-3 and J usage is TRBJ2-7, with unresolved D. This CDR3 comprises 14 residues. V lost 1 base and J lost 0, with 7 bases in between. Germline CDR1 is SGHNT and CDR2 is YENEEA. As DNA, the CDR3 is TGTGCCAGCAGCTTAGGGCCCAACTCCTACGAGCAGTACTTC. Encoded protein: CASSLGPNSYEQYF. Combining the CDR3 with reference TRBV11-3 and TRBJ2-7 gives the whole variable domain EAGVVQSPRYKIIEKKQPVAFWCNPISGHNTLYWYLQNLGQGPELLIRYENEEAVDDSQLPKDRFSAERLKGVDSTLKIQPAELGDSAVYLCASSLGPNSYEQYFGPGTRLTVT.

This sequence joins TRBV11-2 and TRBJ2-2; TRBD2 agrees at 8 bases. Germline CDR1 SGHAT, CDR2 FQNNGV. V gave up 5 bases and J gave up 7 bases; unmatched junction bases: 9. This CDR3 comprises 15 residues. CDR3 in DNA: TGTGCCAGCAGCCCCTCTATTCGGGAGGGCGGGGAGCTGTTTTTT. Translated: CASSPSIREGGELFF.

The rearrangement links TRBV29-1 to TRBJ1-2; no reliable D call. Trimming pared 4 bases from V and 3 bases from J, leaving 12 bases between. CDR3 length equals 13 residues. Germline V gene sequence: CDR1 SQVTM, CDR2 ANQGSEA. CDR3 in amino acids: CSVGPDGYYGYTF. CDR3 DNA: TGCAGCGTTGGCCCGGACGGCTACTATGGCTACACCTTC.

The chain is built from TRBV19 and TRBJ1-5; D ambiguous. This CDR3 has 15 amino acids. Germline CDR1 LNHDA, CDR2 SQIVND (reference sequence). V was shortened by 3 bases and J by 3 bases, with 12 bases between the two germline ends. CDR3 DNA sequence: TGTGCCAGTAGTATTAGGCCCTCGCCCAATCAGCCCCAGCATTTT. Protein product: CASSIRPSPNQPQHF.

The J gene is TRBJ2-2, the V gene TRBV15; perhaps TRBD2 as D (5 bases). Germline V gene lookup returns CDR1 LNHNV and CDR2 YYDKDF (reference sequence). The CDR3 sequence is 16 residues long. V lost 0 bases and J 7 bases, leaving 15 bases between the germline ends. CDR3: CATSRDRASSRGELFF. In DNA form, the CDR3 reads TGTGCCACCAGCAGAGATCGGGCTAGCAGCCGCGGGGAGCTGTTTTTT.

The genes are TRBV28 and TRBJ2-7; D gene ambiguous. V was shortened by 7 bases and J by 3 bases, with 19 bases between the two germline ends. The CDR3 extends over 15 amino acids. CDR1 is MDHEN and CDR2 is SYDVKM in the germline V gene. The CDR3 DNA is TGTGCCAGCAATAAACTTCCGAATAATAACTACGAGCAGTACTTC. Its translation is CASNKLPNNNYEQYF.

The rearrangement links TRBV9 to TRBJ2-7; a possible D gene is TRBD2 (5 bases). V dropped 4 bases and J dropped 4 bases, with 18 bases sitting between them. The CDR3 is made up of 15 amino acids. Germline V gives CDR1 SGDLS, CDR2 YYNGEE. The CDR3 DNA reads TGTGCCAGCAGCCCGAGGGTGACATCCGCTTACGAGCAGTACTTC. Protein sequence: CASSPRVTSAYEQYF.

V usage is TRBV9 and J usage is TRBJ2-5, with TRBD1 matching over 9 bases. The CDR3 runs 14 residues. Germline V gene lookup returns CDR1 SGDLS and CDR2 YYNGEE. Unmatched junction bases numbered 6, after V lost 4 bases and J lost 5 bases. The CDR3 region is CASSPGQGGETQYF. The CDR3 DNA follows: TGTGCCAGCAGCCCGGGACAGGGCGGTGAGACCCAGTACTTC.

This chain joins TRBV5-1 and TRBJ2-1, with 8 bases identical to TRBD2. The trim removed 6 bases at V and 1 base at J, leaving 6 bases unmatched. This CDR3 spans 15 amino acids. Germline CDR1 and CDR2: SGHRS and YFSETQ. The CDR3 bases are TGCGCCAGCATTGGGCTAGCGGGTTCCTACAATGAGCAGTTCTTC. Translating gives CASIGLAGSYNEQFF.

This rearrangement joins TRBV13 to TRBJ2-5; 10 bases are shared with TRBD1. V lost 5 bases and J lost 5; bases outside the gene matches: 8. The CDR3 is made up of 15 amino acids. From germline, CDR1 is PRHDT and CDR2 FYEKMQ (reference sequence). The CDR3 DNA is TGTGCCAGCAGCCCCGGGACAGGGGTTCCGGAGACCCAGTACTTC. Translating it yields CASSPGTGVPETQYF. The whole variable domain, filled in from reference TRBV13 and TRBJ2-5, reads AAGVIQSPRHLIKEKRETATLKCYPIPRHDTVYWYQQGPGQDPQFLISFYEKMQSDKGSIPDRFSAQQFSDYHSELNMSSLELGDSALYFCASSPGTGVPETQYFGPGTRLLVL.

The chain couples TRBV9 to TRBJ2-5; 7 bases are a match to TRBD2. Germline CDR1 reads SGDLS; CDR2 reads YYNGEE. The J segment lost 1 base and the V segment lost 4 bases, leaving 13 bases of the junction unmatched. The CDR3 spans 17 residues. CDR3 in amino acids: CASSSPRGGRAQETQYF. The CDR3 nucleotides are TGTGCCAGCAGCTCCCCGAGGGGCGGGAGAGCCCAAGAGACCCAGTACTTC.

The gene calls are TRBV10-1 and TRBJ2-1, with 7 positions matching TRBD1. CDR1 WNHNN and CDR2 SYGVQD come from the germline V gene (reference sequence). V was clipped by 3 bases and J by 11 bases; unmatched bases: 4. The CDR3 runs to 12 residues. CDR3 in amino acids: CASSDTGVKQFF. The DNA of the CDR3 is TGCGCCAGCAGTGATACAGGGGTAAAGCAGTTCTTC.

V gene TRBV2 combines with J gene TRBJ2-1; the D gene is possibly TRBD2 (5 bases). The V and J ends lost 1 base and 5 bases respectively, with 12 bases between them. Germline V gene sequence: CDR1 SNHLY, CDR2 FYNNEI. This CDR3 comprises 15 residues. Here the CDR3 reads CASSEVRFSDNEQFF. The DNA of the CDR3 is TGTGCCAGCAGTGAAGTCCGGTTTAGCGACAATGAGCAGTTCTTC.

V gene TRBV29-1 combines with J gene TRBJ2-1; D uncertain. The germline gives CDR1 SQVTM, CDR2 ANQGSEA. The CDR3 covers 11 residues. The V end lost 2 bases, the J end lost 7 bases, and 6 bases lay between the germline ends. The CDR3, as DNA: TGCAGCGTTGAAAGTCCTAATGAGCAGTTCTTC. Translation gives CSVESPNEQFF.

The J gene is TRBJ1-3, the V gene TRBV7-9; TRBD1 matches 7 bases. The CDR3 is made up of 15 amino acids. The germline V gene has CDR1 SEHNR and CDR2 FQNEAQ (reference sequence). Trimming removed 5 bases from V and 1 base from J; junction bases left unmatched: 5. Here the CDR3 reads CASSLGTVSGNTIYF. The CDR3, as DNA: TGTGCCAGCAGCCTCGGGACAGTTTCTGGAAACACCATATATTTT.

Regarding this clone: Within the sample, other DNA sequences also encode this same CDR3. V is TRBV18 and J is TRBJ2-5; maybe TRBD1 (5 bases). This CDR3 region has 13 residues. V was pared by 3 bases and J by 1 base, with 6 bases between. Germline CDR1 KGHSH, CDR2 LQKENI. The CDR3 sequence is CASSPRVQETQYF. CDR3 sequence (DNA): TGTGCCAGCTCACCCAGGGTCCAAGAGACCCAGTACTTC.

The chain uses TRBV6-5 and TRBJ2-7; the D gene is possibly TRBD1 (6 bases). Germline CDR1 is MNHEY and CDR2 is SVGAGI. This CDR3 is built from 15 residues. Between the trimmed V and J ends, which lost 6 bases and 4 bases, there was a span of 19 bases. The CDR3 sequence: CASRLIPGEGYEQYF. The CDR3, as DNA: TGTGCCAGCAGACTAATTCCAGGGGAAGGATACGAGCAGTACTTC.

The gene calls are TRBV6-1 and TRBJ2-7; D remains unclear. The V and J ends lost 5 bases and 5 bases respectively, with 7 bases between them. The CDR3 length is 11 residues. Germline assignment: CDR1 MNHNS and CDR2 SASEGT. The CDR3 protein is CASSPYHEQYF. The CDR3 DNA is TGTGCCAGCAGTCCCTATCACGAGCAGTACTTC.

The genes are TRBV11-3 and TRBJ2-3; 7 nucleotides agree with TRBD2. Germline-derived CDR1 and CDR2 are SGHNT and YENEEA. J gave up 0 bases and V 1 base, and 7 bases lay outside the gene matches. The CDR3 contains 17 residues. The CDR3 spells CASSLGGAGSSTDTQYF. CDR3 DNA sequence: TGTGCCAGCAGCTTAGGTGGAGCGGGATCTAGCACAGATACGCAGTATTTT.